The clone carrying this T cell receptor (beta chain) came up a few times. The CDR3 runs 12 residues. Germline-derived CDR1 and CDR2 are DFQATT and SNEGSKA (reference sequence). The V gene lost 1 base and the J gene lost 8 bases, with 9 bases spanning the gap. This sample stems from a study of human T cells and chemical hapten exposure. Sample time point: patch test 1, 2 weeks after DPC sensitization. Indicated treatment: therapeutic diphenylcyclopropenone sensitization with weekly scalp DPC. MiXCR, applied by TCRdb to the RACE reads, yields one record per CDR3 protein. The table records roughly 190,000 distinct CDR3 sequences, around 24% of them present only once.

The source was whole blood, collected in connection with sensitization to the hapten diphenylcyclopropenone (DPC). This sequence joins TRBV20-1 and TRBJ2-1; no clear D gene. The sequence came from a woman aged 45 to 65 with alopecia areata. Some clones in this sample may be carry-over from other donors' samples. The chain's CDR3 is CSARATTHEQFF. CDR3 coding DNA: TGCAGTGCTAGAGCGACAACCCATGAGCAGTTCTTC.